The T cell receptor (beta chain) described here comes from a study of response to subunit inactivated influenza vaccine. Looked up from germline, CDR1 is DFQATT and CDR2 is SNEGSKA (reference sequence). CDR3 length equals 12 residues. Trimming removed 7 bases at V and 7 bases at J, with 14 bases between. This clonotype was picked up a small number of times. TCRdb reprocessed the RT-PCR reads via MiXCR and lists one record per CDR3 protein. The table has about 650,000 distinct CDR3 sequences, 15% to 19% seen once. The J gene is TRBJ2-1, the V gene TRBV20-1; a weak D match, TRBD2 (5 bases). This material consisted of PBMCs from blood, taken 11 to 12 days after vaccination. The receptor comes from a man aged 50-60 years who received an inactivated influenza vaccine. CDR3 in amino acids: CSVTDLVNEQFF. In nucleotides, the CDR3 is TGCAGTGTCACGGACTTAGTAAATGAGCAGTTCTTC.